The 32 T cell receptor beta chains given below trace back to one sample, sequenced in a study of vaccination effects on CD4 cells after COVID-19. Their antigens are not known. TCRdb's copy holds only in-frame clones and misses some; the assay was immunoSEQ multiplex PCR. Among some 15,000 clones listed, about 73% were seen once. Before sequencing, viral peptide pools were used by the ViraFEST assay to expand antigen-specific CD4+ T cells. Culture lasted about nine days before CD4+ T cell isolation. The person was diagnosed with PCR-confirmed SARS-CoV-2 infection between March and December 2020. Everyone in the study got two shots of either the BNT162b2 or mRNA-1273 vaccine. The sample was CD4+ T cells from PBMCs cultured with HCoV-NL63 spike peptides, taken after COVID-19 vaccination. The receptor source for this set is a human donor who had a prior SARS-CoV-2 infection.

V usage is TRBV7-2 and J usage is TRBJ2-3; TRBD2 is a possible D gene (5 bases). The CDR3 contains 17 residues. In germline, CDR1 is SGHTA, CDR2 FQGNSA. V lost 1 base to trimming and J lost 8 bases, with 22 bases between them. The CDR3 nucleotides are TGTGCCAGCAGCTTAGAAGGCGCTAGCCGGGCCCTAGGTACGCAGTATTTT. As protein: CASSLEGASRALGTQYF.

The chain carries TRBV7-2 and TRBJ2-1; TRBD1 agrees at 8 bases. Unmatched junction bases numbered 7, after V lost 5 bases and J lost 4 bases. Germline values: CDR1 SGHTA, CDR2 FQGNSA. The length of the CDR3 is 15 residues. The DNA for the CDR3 is TGTGCCAGCAGCCGCCGACAGGGGCAATACAATGAGCAGTTCTTC. Encoded protein: CASSRRQGQYNEQFF.

This chain links TRBV4-1 with TRBJ2-2, with D unclear. Trimming removed 4 bases at V and 4 bases at J, with 13 bases between. CDR3 size: 15 residues. Germline CDR1 and CDR2: MGHRA and YSYEKL. CDR3 protein: CASSLLTHVTGELFF. CDR3 bases: TGCGCCAGCAGCCTACTCACTCACGTCACCGGGGAGCTGTTTTTT.

This chain links TRBV9 with TRBJ2-5; 8 bases match TRBD2. With V trimmed by 3 bases and J by 7 bases, 5 bases remained unmatched. The CDR3 contains 13 residues. CDR1 SGDLS and CDR2 YYNGEE come from the germline V gene. CDR3 coding DNA: TGTGCCAGCAGCGCGGGACTAGTAGGGACCCAGTACTTC. Translating gives CASSAGLVGTQYF.

The J gene is TRBJ2-1, the V gene TRBV11-2, with 7 nucleotides matching TRBD1. From germline, CDR1 is SGHAT and CDR2 FQNNGV. The CDR3 is 14 amino acids. Losses at the gene ends were 5 bases for V and 4 bases for J; bases not matched to a gene: 5. CDR3: CASSRQGTYNEQFF. The CDR3 region has the DNA TGTGCCAGCAGCCGACAGGGTACTTACAATGAGCAGTTCTTC.

V is TRBV19 and J is TRBJ1-1, with TRBD1 matching 8 bases. The junction had 12 bases not matched to a gene; V was cut back by 9 bases and J by 0 bases. The CDR3 contains 16 residues. From germline, CDR1 is LNHDA and CDR2 SQIVND (reference sequence). The CDR3 region has the DNA TGTGCCAGCACGGACAGGGTCGGGCTCTTGAACACTGAAGCTTTCTTT. Its translation is CASTDRVGLLNTEAFF.

The V and J genes are TRBV18 and TRBJ1-1; tentatively, D is TRBD1 (5 bases). The V and J ends lost 2 bases and 7 bases respectively, with 11 bases between them. This CDR3 is 13 amino acids long. The germline gives CDR1 KGHSH, CDR2 LQKENI. CDR3 DNA sequence: TGTGCCAGCTCACCAGGGACGGCCGATGAAGCTTTCTTT. This encodes CASSPGTADEAFF.

This clone occurred once. V and J are TRBV18 and TRBJ1-4; 7 bases agree with TRBD1. CDR1 and CDR2 from the germline V gene are KGHSH and LQKENI. There are 14 residues in the CDR3. With V trimmed by 6 bases and J by 3 bases, 4 bases remained unmatched. As DNA, the CDR3 is TGTGCCAGCTCGGTCGGGACAGCTAATGAAAAACTGTTTTTT. This gives the protein CASSVGTANEKLFF.

The chain recombines TRBV30 with TRBJ2-7; the D call may be TRBD1 or TRBD2 (5 bases each). Deletions cut 2 bases from V and 6 bases from J, with 8 bases between. Looked up from germline, CDR1 is GTSNPN and CDR2 is SVGIG (reference sequence). CDR3 size: 11 residues. The DNA for the CDR3 is TGTGCCTGGAGTAGTGGGGGCGAGCAGTACTTC. This gives the protein CAWSSGGEQYF.

The chain joins TRBV9 to TRBJ1-2, with D perhaps matching TRBD1 (6 bases). The CDR3 is 16 residues long. The germline V gene encodes CDR1 SGDLS and CDR2 YYNGEE. V lost 0 bases and J 5 bases, leaving 17 bases between the germline ends. The CDR3, as DNA: TGTGCCAGCAGCGTAGACGGGGGGCTTACGATTTATGGCTACACCTTC. Its translation: CASSVDGGLTIYGYTF.

The V call is TRBV27, the J call TRBJ2-1; D unclear. The CDR3 runs 13 residues. Germline V gives CDR1 MNHEY, CDR2 SMNVEV (reference sequence). V was clipped by 8 bases and J by 2 bases, with 10 bases between them. This CDR3 reads CASSAKTYNEQFF. CDR3 bases: TGTGCCAGCTCGGCAAAAACCTACAATGAGCAGTTCTTC.

The gene calls are TRBV5-1 and TRBJ2-3, with a tentative D call TRBD2 (6 bases). With 0 bases removed from V and 1 base from J, the gap between germline ends came to 9 bases. There are 15 residues in the CDR3. Germline CDR1 and CDR2: SGHRS and YFSETQ. CDR3 region: CASSLGWGGTDTQYF. The DNA of the CDR3 is TGCGCCAGCAGCTTGGGATGGGGGGGCACAGATACGCAGTATTTT.

The gene calls are TRBV9 and TRBJ2-5; D is perhaps TRBD2 (6 bases). Germline CDR1 and CDR2: SGDLS and YYNGEE. This CDR3 region has 16 residues. V was clipped by 4 bases and J by 0 bases, with 16 bases between them. The chain's CDR3 is CASSSSSGGDQETQYF. Written as DNA, the CDR3 is TGTGCCAGCAGCAGTAGTAGCGGAGGGGACCAAGAGACCCAGTACTTC.

The genes are TRBV5-8 and TRBJ1-6, with 10 nucleotides matching TRBD1. The V segment lost 4 bases and the J segment 5 bases; nucleotides outside the gene matches: 15. Germline CDR1 reads SGHTS; CDR2 reads YDEGEE. This CDR3 is 19 amino acids long. CDR3 coding DNA: TGTGCCAGCAGCCCCCAACGACCGGGACAGGGGAGGAATAATTCACCCCTCCACTTT. This translates into CASSPQRPGQGRNNSPLHF.

The DNA of the CDR3 is TGTGCCAGCAGCCCAGGGCGGGCCAACAATGAGCAGTTCTTC. Encoded protein: CASSPGRANNEQFF. This sequence joins TRBV7-3 and TRBJ2-1, with D possibly being TRBD1 or TRBD2 (5 bases each). The length of the CDR3 is 14 residues. CDR1 is SGHTA and CDR2 is FQGTGA in the germline V gene. V was clipped by 5 bases and J by 5 bases, with 13 bases between them.

The rearrangement links TRBV7-3 to TRBJ2-1; D possibly corresponds to TRBD2 (6 bases). The CDR3 is 16 amino acids. V shed 2 bases and J shed 0 bases, with 11 bases lying between them. Germline V lookup: CDR1 SGHTA, CDR2 FQGTGA. The CDR3, as DNA: TGTGCCAGCAGCTTAGGGGGGAGCAGCTCCTACAATGAGCAGTTCTTC. It translates to CASSLGGSSSYNEQFF.

V gene TRBV5-1 combines with J gene TRBJ1-1, with TRBD1 matching over 7 bases. The germline gives CDR1 SGHRS, CDR2 YFSETQ. The CDR3 runs 13 residues. V shed 3 bases and J 10 bases; nucleotides not matched to a gene: 9. The CDR3 protein is CASSSTGEAGAFF. The CDR3, as DNA: TGCGCCAGCAGCTCTACAGGGGAGGCGGGAGCTTTCTTT.

This clone turned up a few times. J is TRBJ2-7 and V is TRBV5-1; D may be TRBD1 (6 bases). CDR3 length: 15 residues. V lost 0 bases to trimming and J lost 0 bases, with 10 bases between them. The germline V gene has CDR1 SGHRS and CDR2 YFSETQ. The CDR3 coding sequence is TGCGCCAGCAGCTTGGGAGGGGGAGACTCCTACGAGCAGTACTTC. Its protein is CASSLGGGDSYEQYF.

This clone was observed a single time. The gene calls are TRBV5-3 and TRBJ1-5; the match to TRBD1 covers 8 bases. TRBV5-3 is identified as an open reading frame with a role that is uncertain. V lost 3 bases to trimming and J lost 2 bases; unmatched junction nucleotides: 7. This CDR3 has 16 amino acids. DNA for the CDR3: TGTGCCAGAAGCTGCAGGGGGCGCATTCGCAATCAGCCCCAGCATTTT. It encodes CARSCRGRIRNQPQHF.

The gene calls are TRBV19 and TRBJ1-5; D ambiguous. Per the germline V gene, CDR1 is LNHDA and CDR2 is SQIVND (reference sequence). V was trimmed by 8 bases and J by 5 bases, leaving 10 bases between them. The CDR3 extends over 12 amino acids. CDR3 residues: CASQHPYQPQHF. The CDR3 bases are TGTGCCAGTCAGCACCCCTATCAGCCCCAGCATTTT. Full variable domain (remainder filled in from reference TRBV19 and TRBJ1-5): DGGITQSPKYLFRKEGQNVTLSCEQNLNHDAMYWYRQDPGQGLRLIYYSQIVNDFQKGDIAEGYSVSREKKESFPLTVTSAQKNPTAFYLCASQHPYQPQHFGDGTRLSIL.

This rearrangement joins TRBV5-1 to TRBJ1-1; D is perhaps TRBD1 (5 bases). The CDR3 is made up of 14 amino acids. The germline V and J ends were trimmed by 1 base and 1 base, with 8 bases remaining between them. Germline V lookup: CDR1 SGHRS, CDR2 YFSETQ. CDR3 sequence reads: CASSLQGTNTEAFF. The CDR3 DNA sequence: TGCGCCAGCAGCTTGCAGGGTACGAACACTGAAGCTTTCTTT.

CDR3 coding DNA: TGTGCCAGCAGCAAAGAGACAGGGGTGAACACTGAAGCTTTCTTT. Protein product: CASSKETGVNTEAFF. This chain connects TRBV5-4 to TRBJ1-1; 8 nucleotides line up with TRBD1. The CDR3 has 15 amino acids. CDR1 and CDR2 (germline): SGHNT, YYREEE (reference sequence). The V gene end was trimmed by 4 bases and the J gene end by 0 bases; junction bases not matched to a gene: 5. The whole variable domain, filled in from reference TRBV5-4 and TRBJ1-1, reads ETGVTQSPTHLIKTRGQQVTLRCSSQSGHNTVSWYQQALGQGPQFIFQYYREEENGRGNFPPRFSGLQFPNYSSELNVNALELDDSALYLCASSKETGVNTEAFFGQGTRLTVV.

This clone showed up just once. An end of the junction does not agree with germline; a read error may underlie this. The rearrangement uses TRBV6-4 and TRBJ1-2; D is possibly TRBD1 (5 bases). This CDR3 has 13 residues. Germline V CDR1 and CDR2: MRHNA, SNTAGT. DNA for the CDR3: TGTGCCACCAGTCCCGGGGGAGGATATGGCTACACCTTC. This translates into CATSPGGGYGYTF.

The chain joins TRBV7-2 to TRBJ1-6; 7 bases line up with TRBD1. The CDR3 loop spans 15 amino acids. Germline lookup yields CDR1 SGHTA and CDR2 FQGNSA. J lost 5 bases, V lost 5 bases, and 6 bases had no gene match. The CDR3 DNA follows: TGTGCCAGCAGCACGTACGGGACAGATAATTCACCCCTCCACTTT. Its translation: CASSTYGTDNSPLHF.

The DNA for the CDR3 is TGTGCCAGCTCACCACAAAGCGATTATGGTGAGCAGTTCTTC. This gives the protein CASSPQSDYGEQFF. The chain joins TRBV18 to TRBJ2-1; the D is unclear. Looked up from germline, CDR1 is KGHSH and CDR2 is LQKENI. There are 14 residues in the CDR3. The V and J ends lost 1 base and 9 bases respectively, with 13 bases between them.

The chain links TRBV28 to TRBJ2-7, with D possibly TRBD2 on 7 matching bases. The V gene lost 1 base and the J gene lost 0 bases, with 10 bases spanning the gap. The CDR3 length is 15 residues. From germline, CDR1 is MDHEN and CDR2 SYDVKM. The CDR3 DNA reads TGTGCCAGCAGTTTATTGGGGGGGCCCTCCTACGAGCAGTACTTC. It encodes CASSLLGGPSYEQYF.

The V call is TRBV5-1, the J call TRBJ1-3, with D possibly TRBD1 on 6 matching bases. V shed 0 bases and J shed 2 bases, with 6 bases lying between them. This CDR3 region has 14 residues. CDR1 is SGHRS and CDR2 is YFSETQ in the germline V gene. CDR3 bases: TGCGCCAGCAGCTTGGGGGGGCCTGGAAACACCATATATTTT. Protein sequence: CASSLGGPGNTIYF.

The J gene is TRBJ2-3, the V gene TRBV5-1; D remains unclear. The CDR3 sequence is 14 residues long. CDR1 and CDR2 from the germline V gene are SGHRS and YFSETQ. The V and J ends lost 2 bases and 2 bases respectively, with 9 bases between them. CDR3 protein: CASSFPWATDTQYF. The CDR3 coding sequence is TGCGCCAGCAGCTTCCCCTGGGCCACAGATACGCAGTATTTT.

The chain couples TRBV6-2 or TRBV6-3 to TRBJ1-4; no reliable D call. Germline V gene sequence: CDR1 MNHEY, CDR2 SVGEGT. Deletions cut 4 bases from V and 5 bases from J, with 8 bases between. This CDR3 is 13 amino acids long. The CDR3 loop is CASSWQRNEKLFF. For the CDR3, the DNA is TGTGCCAGCAGTTGGCAGAGGAATGAAAAACTGTTTTTT.

This rearrangement joins TRBV11-2 to TRBJ1-3; D unresolved. The V gene's germline CDR1 is SGHAT and CDR2 FQNNGV. The CDR3 is 15 residues long. Trimming took 5 bases from V and 3 from J, leaving 14 bases between them. The CDR3 is CASSAFPGRGNTIYF. Written as DNA, the CDR3 is TGTGCCAGCAGCGCCTTCCCGGGCCGTGGAAACACCATATATTTT.

The rearrangement joins TRBV18 to TRBJ2-2, with TRBD1 identical over 12 bases. This CDR3 region has 16 residues. The germline V gene has CDR1 KGHSH and CDR2 LQKENI. V trimming: 3 bases; J trimming: 2 bases; junction bases outside the gene matches: 1. The CDR3 sequence: CASSPGQGANTGELFF. The CDR3 coding sequence is TGTGCCAGCTCACCGGGACAGGGGGCTAACACCGGGGAGCTGTTTTTT.

J is TRBJ2-7 and V is TRBV5-1; D is perhaps TRBD1 (5 bases). Trimming removed 6 bases from V and 0 bases from J, with 10 bases in between. This CDR3 is built from 13 residues. The germline CDR1 and CDR2 sequences are SGHRS and YFSETQ. CDR3: CASTSDISYEQYF. CDR3 sequence (DNA): TGCGCCAGCACCTCGGACATCTCCTACGAGCAGTACTTC.